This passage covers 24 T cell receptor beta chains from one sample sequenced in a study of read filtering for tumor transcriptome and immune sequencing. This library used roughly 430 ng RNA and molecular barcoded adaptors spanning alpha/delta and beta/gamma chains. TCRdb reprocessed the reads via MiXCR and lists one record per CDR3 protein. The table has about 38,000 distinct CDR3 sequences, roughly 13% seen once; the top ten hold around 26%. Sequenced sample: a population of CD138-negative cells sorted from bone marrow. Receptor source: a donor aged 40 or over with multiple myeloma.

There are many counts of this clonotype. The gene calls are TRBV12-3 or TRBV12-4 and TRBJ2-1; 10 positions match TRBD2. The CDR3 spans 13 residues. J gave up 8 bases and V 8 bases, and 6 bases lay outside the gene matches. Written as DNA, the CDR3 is TGTGCCAGCCAACTAGCGGGATTCGATGAGCAGTTCTTC. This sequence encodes CASQLAGFDEQFF.

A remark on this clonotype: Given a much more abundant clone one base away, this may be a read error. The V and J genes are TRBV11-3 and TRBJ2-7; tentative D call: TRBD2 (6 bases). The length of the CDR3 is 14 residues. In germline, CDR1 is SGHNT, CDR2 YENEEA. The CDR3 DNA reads TGTGCCAGCAGCGAAAAAGGGCGGGGCTACGAGCAGCACTTC. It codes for CASSEKGRGYEQHF.

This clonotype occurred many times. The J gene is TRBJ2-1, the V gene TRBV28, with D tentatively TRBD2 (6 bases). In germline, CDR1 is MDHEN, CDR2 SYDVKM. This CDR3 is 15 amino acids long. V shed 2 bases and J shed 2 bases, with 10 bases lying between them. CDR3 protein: CASSLLRGAYNEQFF. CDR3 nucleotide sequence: TGTGCCAGCAGTTTACTGCGGGGAGCCTACAATGAGCAGTTCTTC.

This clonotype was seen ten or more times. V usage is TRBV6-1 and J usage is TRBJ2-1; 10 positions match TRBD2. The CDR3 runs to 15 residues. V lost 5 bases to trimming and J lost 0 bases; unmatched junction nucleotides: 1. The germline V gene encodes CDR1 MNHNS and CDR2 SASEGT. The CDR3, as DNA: TGTGCCAGCAGTTCTAGCGGGAGCTCCTACAATGAGCAGTTCTTC. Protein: CASSSSGSSYNEQFF.

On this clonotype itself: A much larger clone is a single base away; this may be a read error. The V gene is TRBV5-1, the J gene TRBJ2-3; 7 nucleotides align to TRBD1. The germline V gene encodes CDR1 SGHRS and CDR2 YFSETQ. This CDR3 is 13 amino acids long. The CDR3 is CASTDRSTDAQYF. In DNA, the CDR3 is TGCGCCAGCACGGACAGGAGCACAGATGCGCAGTATTTT. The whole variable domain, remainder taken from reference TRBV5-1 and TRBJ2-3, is KAGVTQTPRYLIKTRGQQVTLSCSPISGHRSVSWYQQTPGQGLQFLFEYFSETQRNKGNFPGRFSGRQFSNSRSEMNVSTLELGDSALYLCASTDRSTDAQYFGPGTRLTVL.

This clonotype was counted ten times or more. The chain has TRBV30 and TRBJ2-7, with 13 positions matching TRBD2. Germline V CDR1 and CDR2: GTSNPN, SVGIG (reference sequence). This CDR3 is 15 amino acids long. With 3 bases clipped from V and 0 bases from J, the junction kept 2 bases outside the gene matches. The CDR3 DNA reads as TGTGCCTGGAGGGGACTAGCGGGGCTCTCCTACGAGCAGTACTTC. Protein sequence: CAWRGLAGLSYEQYF.

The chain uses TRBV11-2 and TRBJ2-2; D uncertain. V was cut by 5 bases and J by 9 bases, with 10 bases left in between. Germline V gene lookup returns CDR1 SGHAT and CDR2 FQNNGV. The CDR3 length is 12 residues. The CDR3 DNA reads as TGTGCCAGCAGCAAAGTATGGCGGGAGCTGTTTTTT. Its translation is CASSKVWRELFF.

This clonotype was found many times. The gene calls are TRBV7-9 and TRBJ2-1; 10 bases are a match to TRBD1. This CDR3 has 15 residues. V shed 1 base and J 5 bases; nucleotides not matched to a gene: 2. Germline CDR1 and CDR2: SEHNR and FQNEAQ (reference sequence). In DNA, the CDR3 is TGTGCCAGCAGCTTAGTAGGACAGGGGGACAATGAGCAGTTCTTC. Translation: CASSLVGQGDNEQFF.

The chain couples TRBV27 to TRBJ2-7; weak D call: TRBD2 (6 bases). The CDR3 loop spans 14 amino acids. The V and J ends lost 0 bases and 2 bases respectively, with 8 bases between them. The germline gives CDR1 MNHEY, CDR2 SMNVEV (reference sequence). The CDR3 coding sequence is TGTGCCAGCAGTTTATCCGGGGGACCCTACGAGCAGTACTTC. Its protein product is CASSLSGGPYEQYF.

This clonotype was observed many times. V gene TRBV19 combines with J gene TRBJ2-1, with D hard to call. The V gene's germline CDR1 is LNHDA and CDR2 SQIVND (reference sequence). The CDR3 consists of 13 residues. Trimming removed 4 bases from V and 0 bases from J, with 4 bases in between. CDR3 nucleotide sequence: TGTGCCAGTAGTAAAGCCTCCTACAATGAGCAGTTCTTC. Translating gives CASSKASYNEQFF.

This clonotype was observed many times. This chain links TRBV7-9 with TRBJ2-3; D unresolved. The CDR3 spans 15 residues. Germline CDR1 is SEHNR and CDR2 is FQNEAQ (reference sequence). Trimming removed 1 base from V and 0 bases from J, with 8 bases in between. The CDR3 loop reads CASSLDLASTDTQYF. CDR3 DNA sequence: TGTGCCAGCAGCTTAGATCTGGCTAGCACAGATACGCAGTATTTT.

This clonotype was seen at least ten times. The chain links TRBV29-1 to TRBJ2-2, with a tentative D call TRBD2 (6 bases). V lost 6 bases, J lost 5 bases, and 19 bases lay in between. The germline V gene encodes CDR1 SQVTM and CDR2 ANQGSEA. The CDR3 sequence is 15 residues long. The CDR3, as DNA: TGCAGCGTGGGGGGACCCCTGACTACGACCGGGGAGCTGTTTTTT. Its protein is CSVGGPLTTTGELFF.

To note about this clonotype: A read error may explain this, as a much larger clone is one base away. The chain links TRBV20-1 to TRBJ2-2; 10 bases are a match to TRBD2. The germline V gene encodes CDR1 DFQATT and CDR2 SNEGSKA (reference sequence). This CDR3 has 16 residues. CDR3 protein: CSAPASSSGRSGVLFF. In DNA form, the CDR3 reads TGCAGTGCTCCCGCCTCCTCTAGCGGGAGAAGCGGGGTGCTGTTTTTT.

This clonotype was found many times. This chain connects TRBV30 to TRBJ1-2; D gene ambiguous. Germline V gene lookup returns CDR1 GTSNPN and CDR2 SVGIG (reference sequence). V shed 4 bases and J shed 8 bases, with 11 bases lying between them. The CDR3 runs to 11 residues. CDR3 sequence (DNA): TGTGCCTGGAAGTTGGTCGGCGGCTACACCTTC. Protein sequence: CAWKLVGGYTF.

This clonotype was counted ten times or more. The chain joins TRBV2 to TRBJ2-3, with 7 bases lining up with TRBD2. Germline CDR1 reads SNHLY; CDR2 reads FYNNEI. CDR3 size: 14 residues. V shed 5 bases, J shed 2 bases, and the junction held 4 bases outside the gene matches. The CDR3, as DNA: TGTGCCAGCAGTTCTAGCGGTTACACAGATACGCAGTATTTT. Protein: CASSSSGYTDTQYF.

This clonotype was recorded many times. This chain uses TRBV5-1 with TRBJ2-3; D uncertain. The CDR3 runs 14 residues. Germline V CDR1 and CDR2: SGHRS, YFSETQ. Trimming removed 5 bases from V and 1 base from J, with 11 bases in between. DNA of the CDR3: TGCGCCAGCAGAGGAGATGTAGGCACAGATACGCAGTATTTT. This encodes CASRGDVGTDTQYF.

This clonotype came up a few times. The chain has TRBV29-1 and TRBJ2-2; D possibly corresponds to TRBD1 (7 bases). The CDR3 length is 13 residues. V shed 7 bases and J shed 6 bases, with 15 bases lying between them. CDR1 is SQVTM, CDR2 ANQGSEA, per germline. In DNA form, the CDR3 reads TGCAGCGCCACCAGGGGGGAACCCGGGGAGCTGTTTTTT. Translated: CSATRGEPGELFF.

CDR3 sequence (DNA): TGCGCCAGCAGCTACCAGCCAAGCCAAACTAACACCGGGGAGCTGTTTTTT. Encoded protein: CASSYQPSQTNTGELFF. The V and J genes are TRBV5-1 and TRBJ2-2; D unresolved. The ends were cut back, 3 bases at V and 2 bases at J, with 17 bases in the middle. Germline values: CDR1 SGHRS, CDR2 YFSETQ. The CDR3 length is 17 residues.

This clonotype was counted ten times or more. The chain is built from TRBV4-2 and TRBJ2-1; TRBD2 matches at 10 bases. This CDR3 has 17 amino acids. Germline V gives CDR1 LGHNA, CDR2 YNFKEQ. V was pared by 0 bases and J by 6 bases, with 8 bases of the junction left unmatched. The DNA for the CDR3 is TGTGCCAGCAGCCAAGAATCCGTAGCGGGAGGTGGCAATGAGCAGTTCTTC. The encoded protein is CASSQESVAGGGNEQFF.

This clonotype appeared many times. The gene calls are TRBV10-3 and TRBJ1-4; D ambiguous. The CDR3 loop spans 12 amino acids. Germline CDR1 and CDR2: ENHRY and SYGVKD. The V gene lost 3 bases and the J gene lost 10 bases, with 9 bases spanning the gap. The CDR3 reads CAISEVEGKLFF. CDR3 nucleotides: TGTGCCATCAGTGAAGTAGAAGGAAAACTGTTTTTT.

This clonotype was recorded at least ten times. CDR3 sequence reads: CATGDGGGMDTQYF. CDR3 coding DNA: TGTGCCACCGGCGATGGGGGGGGAATGGATACCCAGTACTTC. This chain connects TRBV24-1 to TRBJ2-5; the match to TRBD2 covers 7 bases. Looked up from germline, CDR1 is KGHDR and CDR2 is SFDVKD. V was clipped by 9 bases and J by 8 bases; unmatched bases: 14. This CDR3 region has 14 residues.

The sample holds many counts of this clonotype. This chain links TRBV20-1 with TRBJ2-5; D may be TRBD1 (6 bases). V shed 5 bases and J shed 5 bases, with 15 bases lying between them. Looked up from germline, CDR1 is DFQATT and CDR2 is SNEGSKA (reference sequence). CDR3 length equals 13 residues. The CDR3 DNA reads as TGCAGTGCTGCCTCAACAGGGCCCGAGACCCAGTACTTC. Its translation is CSAASTGPETQYF.

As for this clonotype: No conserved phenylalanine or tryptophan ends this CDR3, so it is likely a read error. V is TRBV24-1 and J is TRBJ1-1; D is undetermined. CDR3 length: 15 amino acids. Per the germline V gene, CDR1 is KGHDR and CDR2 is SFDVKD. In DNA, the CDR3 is TGTGCCACCAGTCATTTAAGGGAGTTCGGCACTGAAGCTTTCTCT. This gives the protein CATSHLREFGTEAFS.

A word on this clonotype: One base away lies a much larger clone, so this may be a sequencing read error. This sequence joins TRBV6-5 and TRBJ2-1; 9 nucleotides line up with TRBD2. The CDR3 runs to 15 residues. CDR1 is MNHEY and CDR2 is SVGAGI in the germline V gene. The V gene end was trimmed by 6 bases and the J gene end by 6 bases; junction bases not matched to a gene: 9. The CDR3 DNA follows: TGTGCCAGCAGGAGCCTTAGCGGGGGCTGCAATGAGCAGTTCTTC. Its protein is CASRSLSGGCNEQFF.